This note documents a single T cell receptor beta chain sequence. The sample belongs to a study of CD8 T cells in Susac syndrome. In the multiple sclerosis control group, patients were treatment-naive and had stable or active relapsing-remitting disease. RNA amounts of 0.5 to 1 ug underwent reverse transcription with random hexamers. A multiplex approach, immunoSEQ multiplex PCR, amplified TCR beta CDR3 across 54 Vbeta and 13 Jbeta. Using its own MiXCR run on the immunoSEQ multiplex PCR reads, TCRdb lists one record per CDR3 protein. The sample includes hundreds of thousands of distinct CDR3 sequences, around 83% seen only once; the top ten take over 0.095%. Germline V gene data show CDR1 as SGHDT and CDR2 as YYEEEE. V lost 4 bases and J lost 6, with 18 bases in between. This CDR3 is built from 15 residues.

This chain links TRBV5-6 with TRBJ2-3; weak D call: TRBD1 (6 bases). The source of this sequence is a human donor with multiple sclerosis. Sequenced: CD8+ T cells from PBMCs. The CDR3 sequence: CASSNRQVPRDTQYF. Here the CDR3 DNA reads TGTGCCAGCAGCAACAGACAGGTCCCCCGTGATACGCAGTATTTT.